The clone carrying this T cell receptor (beta chain) appeared a few times. These data originate in a study of blood T cell repertoires in COVID-19. Study overall: There were acute and convalescent COVID-19 samples, and they came from the United States, Italy and Spain. From T cells, B-cell-depleted T cells, or PBMCs came the material, which was cDNA or gDNA.

In the original analysis: Estimation of nucleated cell counts was performed using reference gene primer amplification. This table comes from immunoSEQ multiplex PCR, and its TCRdb copy is limited to in-frame clones, with some not included. V and J calls and clone size are copied from that table; D and trimming were computed from the DNA. Among about 130,000 clones listed, around nine tenths were seen once. The CDR3 extends over 14 amino acids. CDR1 and CDR2 (germline): SEHNR, FQNEAQ (reference sequence). The V end lost 4 bases, the J end lost 2 bases, and 6 bases lay between the germline ends. The V call is TRBV7-9, the J call TRBJ2-6; D perhaps matches TRBD1 (5 bases). The receptor comes from a man in his 60s with COVID-19, enrolled during active disease. Sequenced: peripheral blood. CDR3 coding DNA: TGTGCCAGCAGCTCAGGGACTGGGGCCAACGTCCTGACTTTC. Protein product: CASSSGTGANVLTF. Filled out from reference TRBV7-9 and TRBJ2-6, the complete variable domain reads DTGVSQNPRHKITKRGQNVTFRCDPISEHNRLYWYRQTLGQGPEFLTYFQNEAQLEKSRLLSDRFSAERPKGSFSTLEIQRTEQGDSAMYLCASSSGTGANVLTFGAGSRLTVL.